The 3 T cell receptor beta chains listed next were all sequenced from one sample in a study of shared clonotypes between healthy human individuals. TCRdb's table, derived via immunoSEQ multiplex PCR, lists solely in-frame clones and lacks some. The profile shows about 580,000 clones, 95% to 98% of them singletons. CD8 cells regarded as naive lacked CD45RO, were positively chosen for CCR7, and omitted terminally differentiated effector memory CD45RA+ cells. The sequenced sample consisted of naive CD8+ T cells sorted from blood. All receptors come from a man aged 25-40 years in good health.

The chain carries TRBV7-9 and TRBJ2-3; 13 nucleotides align to TRBD2. V was clipped by 5 bases and J by 14 bases; unmatched bases: 13. This CDR3 region has 15 residues. Germline CDR1 is SEHNR and CDR2 is FQNEAQ (reference sequence). The CDR3 bases are TGTGCCAGCAGCCCAGCCGGGACTAGCGGGATGGATCTGTATTTT. Its translation is CASSPAGTSGMDLYF. The full variable domain, completed using reference TRBV7-9 and TRBJ2-3, is DTGVSQNPRHKITKRGQNVTFRCDPISEHNRLYWYRQTLGQGPEFLTYFQNEAQLEKSRLLSDRFSAERPKGSFSTLEIQRTEQGDSAMYLCASSPAGTSGMDLYFGPGTRLTVL.

The chain couples TRBV6-4 to TRBJ1-1; 7 bases align to TRBD1. This CDR3 spans 16 amino acids. The germline V gene encodes CDR1 MRHNA and CDR2 SNTAGT. The junction had 9 bases not matched to a gene; V was cut back by 5 bases and J by 0 bases. Here the CDR3 DNA reads TGTGCCAGCAGTCAATCGACAGGGCCTATGAACACTGAAGCTTTCTTT. Its protein product is CASSQSTGPMNTEAFF.

Notes on this clone: Other nucleotide sequences from this sample produce the same CDR3. The chain combines TRBV27 with TRBJ2-7; D perhaps matches TRBD2 (6 bases). The ends were cut back, 3 bases at V and 4 bases at J, with 10 bases in the middle. In germline, CDR1 is MNHEY, CDR2 SMNVEV (reference sequence). The CDR3 covers 13 residues. DNA for the CDR3: TGTGCCAGCAGTTTGGGGACTTTGTACGAGCAGTACTTC. It codes for CASSLGTLYEQYF.